The source of this T cell receptor beta chain is a study of cytomegalovirus exposure and HLA in healthy donors. Study-wide points: The study carried out a later analysis of TCR beta sequences. It associated about 15,000 of them with specific HLA alleles at a false discovery rate of 0.05. Exclusion applied to some V segments, including TRBV6-2 and TRBV6-3, as they were indistinguishable.

PCR amplification relied on 60 Vbeta primers (plus 13 Jbeta primers). Only in-frame clones appear in the TCRdb table, and some are missing; sequencing was by immunoSEQ multiplex PCR. Counted here are roughly 110,000 clones, about 70% occurring once; the ten biggest clones make up roughly 0.82%. Germline CDR1 KGHSH, CDR2 LQKENI. The CDR3 loop spans 16 amino acids. V was trimmed by 1 base and J by 1 base, leaving 10 bases between them. Comment on this clone: Its target is unknown.

The rearrangement uses TRBV18 and TRBJ1-4; D remains ambiguous. Sequences were obtained from PBMCs. This receptor was taken from a woman in her twenties or thirties in good health and CMV-seronegative. For the CDR3, the DNA is TGTGCCAGCTCACCACGCGGAATCGGAACTAATGAAAAACTGTTTTTT. Protein sequence: CASSPRGIGTNEKLFF.